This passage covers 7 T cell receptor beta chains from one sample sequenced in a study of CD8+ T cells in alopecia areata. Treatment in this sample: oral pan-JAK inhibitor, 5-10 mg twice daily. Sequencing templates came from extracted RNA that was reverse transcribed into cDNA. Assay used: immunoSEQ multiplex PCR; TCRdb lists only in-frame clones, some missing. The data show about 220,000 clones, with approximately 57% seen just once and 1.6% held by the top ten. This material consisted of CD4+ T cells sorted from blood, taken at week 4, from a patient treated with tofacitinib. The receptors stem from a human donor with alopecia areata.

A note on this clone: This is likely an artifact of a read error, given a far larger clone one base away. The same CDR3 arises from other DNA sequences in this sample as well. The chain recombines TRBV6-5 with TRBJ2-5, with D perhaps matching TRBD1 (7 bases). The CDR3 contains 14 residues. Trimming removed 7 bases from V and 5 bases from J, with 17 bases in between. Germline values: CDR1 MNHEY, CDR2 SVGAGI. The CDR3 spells CASTSSGGRETQYF. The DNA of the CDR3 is TGTGCCAGCACATCATCAGGGGGGCGGGAGACCCAGTACTTC.

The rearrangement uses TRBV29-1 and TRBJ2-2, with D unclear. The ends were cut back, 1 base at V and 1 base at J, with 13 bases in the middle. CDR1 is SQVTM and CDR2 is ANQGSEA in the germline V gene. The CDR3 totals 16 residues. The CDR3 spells CSVEVKKLRNTGELFF. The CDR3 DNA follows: TGCAGCGTTGAAGTTAAGAAGTTAAGGAACACCGGGGAGCTGTTTTTT.

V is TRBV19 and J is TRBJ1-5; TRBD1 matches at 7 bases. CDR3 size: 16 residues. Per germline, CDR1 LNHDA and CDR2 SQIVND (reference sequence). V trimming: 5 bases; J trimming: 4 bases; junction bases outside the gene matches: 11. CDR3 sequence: CASSPSGGGGNQPQHF. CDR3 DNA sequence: TGTGCCAGTAGTCCCTCGGGAGGGGGCGGGAATCAGCCCCAGCATTTT.

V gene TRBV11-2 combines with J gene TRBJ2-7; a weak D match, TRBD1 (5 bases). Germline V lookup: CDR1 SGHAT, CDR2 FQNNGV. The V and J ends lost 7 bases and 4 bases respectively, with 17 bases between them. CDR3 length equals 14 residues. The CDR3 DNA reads TGTGCCAGCAACTCCAGAACCAGGGATTACGAGCAGTACTTC. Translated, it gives CASNSRTRDYEQYF.

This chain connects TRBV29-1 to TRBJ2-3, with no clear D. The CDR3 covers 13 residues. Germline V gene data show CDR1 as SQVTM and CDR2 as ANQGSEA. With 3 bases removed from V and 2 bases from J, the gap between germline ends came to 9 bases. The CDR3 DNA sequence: TGCAGCGTTGATGGCAGGTACACAGATACGCAGTATTTT. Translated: CSVDGRYTDTQYF.

CDR3 sequence reads: CASSLGAGYTF. The CDR3 DNA reads as TGTGCCAGCTCACTAGGGGCTGGCTACACCTTC. The chain carries TRBV18 and TRBJ1-2, with D possibly matching TRBD1 (5 bases). Trimming pared 4 bases from V and 7 bases from J, leaving 7 bases between. From germline, CDR1 is KGHSH and CDR2 LQKENI. The CDR3 is 11 residues long.

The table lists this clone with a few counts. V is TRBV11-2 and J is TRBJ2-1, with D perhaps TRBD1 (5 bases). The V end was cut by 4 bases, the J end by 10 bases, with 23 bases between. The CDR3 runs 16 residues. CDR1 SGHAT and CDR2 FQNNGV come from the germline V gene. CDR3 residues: CASSSSSSTSRAEQFF. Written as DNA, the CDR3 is TGTGCCAGCAGCTCCAGTAGTTCGACCAGCAGGGCGGAGCAGTTCTTC.